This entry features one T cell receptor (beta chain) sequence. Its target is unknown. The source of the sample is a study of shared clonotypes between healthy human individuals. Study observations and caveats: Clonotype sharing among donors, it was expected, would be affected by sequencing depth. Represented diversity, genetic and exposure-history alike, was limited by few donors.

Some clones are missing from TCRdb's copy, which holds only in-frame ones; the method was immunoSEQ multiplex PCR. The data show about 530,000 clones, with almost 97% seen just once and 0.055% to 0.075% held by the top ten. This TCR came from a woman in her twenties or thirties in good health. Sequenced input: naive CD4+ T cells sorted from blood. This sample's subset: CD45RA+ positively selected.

The CDR3 DNA is TGTGCCAGCAGTGAAGCGCTTCGGGATTACAGGGAAAAACTGTTTTTT. Residues: CASSEALRDYREKLFF. V and J are TRBV2 and TRBJ1-4, with D possibly TRBD1 on 5 matching bases. V was clipped by 0 bases and J by 8 bases, with 16 bases between them. The germline V gene encodes CDR1 SNHLY and CDR2 FYNNEI. The CDR3 has 16 residues.